This passage covers 4 T cell receptor beta chains from one sample sequenced in a study of beta chain features in type 1 diabetes. As every portion of the isolated RNA was reverse transcribed, the sequencing read expressed TCRB transcripts. Assay used: immunoSEQ multiplex PCR; TCRdb lists only in-frame clones, some missing. This sample yields hundreds of thousands of clones, of which roughly 12% are seen a single time; roughly 0.015% belongs to the top ten. The sample taken for sequencing was naive CD4+ T cells from blood. Every receptor here comes from a man aged 18 to 29 in good health.

This clone was observed a handful of times. The V gene is TRBV30, the J gene TRBJ2-1; TRBD2 matches 14 bases. Trimming cost V 0 bases and J 8 bases; bases outside gene matches: 3. CDR1 and CDR2 (germline): GTSNPN, SVGIG (reference sequence). The length of the CDR3 is 15 residues. The CDR3 DNA reads TGTGCCTGGAGTGTAGGGACTAGCGGGAGTCATGAGCAGTTCTTC. Translation gives CAWSVGTSGSHEQFF. Using reference TRBV30 and TRBJ2-1 for the parts outside the CDR3, the full variable domain is SQTIHQWPATLVQPVGSPLSLECTVEGTSNPNLYWYRQAAGRGLQLLFYSVGIGQISSEVPQNLSASRPQDRQFILSSKKLLLSDSGFYLCAWSVGTSGSHEQFFGPGTRLTVL.

This clone was picked up a small number of times. The V gene is TRBV5-1, the J gene TRBJ1-2, with no clear D. The CDR3 is 14 residues long. The germline V and J ends were trimmed by 1 base and 0 bases, with 7 bases remaining between them. Germline CDR1 SGHRS, CDR2 YFSETQ. The chain's CDR3 is CASSLRLANYGYTF. The CDR3 DNA reads as TGCGCCAGCAGCTTGCGTCTAGCTAACTATGGCTACACCTTC.

This chain links TRBV14 with TRBJ2-5, with 7 bases aligning to TRBD1. This CDR3 is built from 13 residues. V dropped 5 bases and J dropped 2; count of bases not matched to a gene: 2. Germline V CDR1 and CDR2: SGHDN, FVKESK. CDR3 residues: CASSRGLQETQYF. CDR3 in DNA: TGTGCCAGCAGCAGGGGGCTGCAAGAGACCCAGTACTTC.

The chain links TRBV5-4 to TRBJ2-7; D may be TRBD1 (5 bases). The CDR3 extends over 15 amino acids. Trimming stripped 0 bases from V and 3 bases from J, with 13 bases between. In germline, CDR1 is SGHNT, CDR2 YYREEE (reference sequence). Written as DNA, the CDR3 is TGTGCCAGCAGCTTGGCAGGGCCCTCGATCTACGAGCAGTACTTC. Translating it yields CASSLAGPSIYEQYF.